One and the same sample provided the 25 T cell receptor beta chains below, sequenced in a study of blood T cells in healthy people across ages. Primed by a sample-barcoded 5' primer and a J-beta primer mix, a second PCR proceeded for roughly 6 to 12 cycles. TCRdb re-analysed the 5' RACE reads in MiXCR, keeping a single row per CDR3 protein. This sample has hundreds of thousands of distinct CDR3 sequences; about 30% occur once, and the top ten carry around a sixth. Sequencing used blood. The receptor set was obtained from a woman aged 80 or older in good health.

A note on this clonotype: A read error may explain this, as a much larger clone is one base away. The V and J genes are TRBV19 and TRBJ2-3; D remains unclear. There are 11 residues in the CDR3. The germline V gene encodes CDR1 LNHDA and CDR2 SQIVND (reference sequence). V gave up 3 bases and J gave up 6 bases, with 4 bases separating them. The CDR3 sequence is CASSMGDTQYF. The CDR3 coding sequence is TGTGCCAGTAGTATGGGCGATACGCAGTATTTT.

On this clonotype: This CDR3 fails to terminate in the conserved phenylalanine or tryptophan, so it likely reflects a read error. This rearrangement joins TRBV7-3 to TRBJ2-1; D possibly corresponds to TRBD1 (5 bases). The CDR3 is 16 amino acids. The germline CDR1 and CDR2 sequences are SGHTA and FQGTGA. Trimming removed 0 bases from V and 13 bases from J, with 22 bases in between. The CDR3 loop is CASSLTGAAARETQFL. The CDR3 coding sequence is TGTGCCAGCAGCTTAACAGGGGCGGCGGCTCGAGAGACCCAGTTCTTA.

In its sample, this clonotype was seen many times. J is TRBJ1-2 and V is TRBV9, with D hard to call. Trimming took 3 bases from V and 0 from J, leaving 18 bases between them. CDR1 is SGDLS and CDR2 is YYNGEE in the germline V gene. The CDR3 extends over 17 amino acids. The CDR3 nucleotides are TGTGCCAGCAGCGCGCTCCGGACGGATGCTTCTAACTATGGCTACACCTTC. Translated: CASSALRTDASNYGYTF.

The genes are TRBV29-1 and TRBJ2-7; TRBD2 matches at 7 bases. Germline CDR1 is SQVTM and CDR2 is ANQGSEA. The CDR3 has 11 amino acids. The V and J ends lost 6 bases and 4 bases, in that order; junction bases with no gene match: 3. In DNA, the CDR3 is TGCAGCGTACGGCGGGGGTACGAGCAGTACTTC. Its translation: CSVRRGYEQYF.

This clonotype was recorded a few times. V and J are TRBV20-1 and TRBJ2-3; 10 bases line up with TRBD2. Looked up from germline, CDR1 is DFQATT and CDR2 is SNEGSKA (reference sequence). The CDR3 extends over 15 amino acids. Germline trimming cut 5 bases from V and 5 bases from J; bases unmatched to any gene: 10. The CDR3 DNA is TGCAGTGCTTGGAGAAGCGGGAGGGCAGAAGATACGCAGTATTTT. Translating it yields CSAWRSGRAEDTQYF.

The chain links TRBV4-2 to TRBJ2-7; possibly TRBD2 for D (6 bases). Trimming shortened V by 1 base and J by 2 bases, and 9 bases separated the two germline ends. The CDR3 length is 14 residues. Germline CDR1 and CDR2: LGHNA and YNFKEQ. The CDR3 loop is CASSQGRGPYEQYF. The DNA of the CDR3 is TGTGCCAGCAGCCAAGGGCGGGGCCCCTACGAGCAGTACTTC.

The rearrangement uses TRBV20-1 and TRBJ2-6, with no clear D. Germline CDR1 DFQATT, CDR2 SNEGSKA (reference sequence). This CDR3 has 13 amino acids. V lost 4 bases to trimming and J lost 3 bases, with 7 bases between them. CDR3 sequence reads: CSAIVVGANVLTF. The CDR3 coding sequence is TGCAGTGCTATCGTCGTTGGGGCCAACGTCCTGACTTTC.

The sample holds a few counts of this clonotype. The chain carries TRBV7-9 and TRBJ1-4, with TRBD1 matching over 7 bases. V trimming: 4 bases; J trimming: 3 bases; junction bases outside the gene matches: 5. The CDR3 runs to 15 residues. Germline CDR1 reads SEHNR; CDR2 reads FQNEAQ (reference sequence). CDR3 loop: CASSSRGLSNEKLFF. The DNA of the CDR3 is TGTGCCAGCAGCTCAAGGGGGCTGTCTAATGAAAAACTGTTTTTT.

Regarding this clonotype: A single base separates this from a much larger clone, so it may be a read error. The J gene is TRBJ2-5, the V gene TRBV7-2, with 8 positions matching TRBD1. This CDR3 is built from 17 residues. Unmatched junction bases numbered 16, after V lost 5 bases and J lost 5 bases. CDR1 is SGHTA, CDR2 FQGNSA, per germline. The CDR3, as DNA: TGTGCCAGCAGCCCCCGGAGCCGGGACAGGCCGTCGGAGACCCAGTACTTC. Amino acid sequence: CASSPRSRDRPSETQYF.

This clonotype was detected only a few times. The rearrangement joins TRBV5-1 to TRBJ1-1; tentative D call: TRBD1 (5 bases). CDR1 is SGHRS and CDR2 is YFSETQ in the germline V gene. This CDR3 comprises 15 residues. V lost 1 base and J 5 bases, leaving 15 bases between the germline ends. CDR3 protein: CASSLYEGERTEAFF. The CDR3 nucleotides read TGCGCCAGCAGCTTGTATGAAGGGGAGAGGACTGAAGCTTTCTTT.

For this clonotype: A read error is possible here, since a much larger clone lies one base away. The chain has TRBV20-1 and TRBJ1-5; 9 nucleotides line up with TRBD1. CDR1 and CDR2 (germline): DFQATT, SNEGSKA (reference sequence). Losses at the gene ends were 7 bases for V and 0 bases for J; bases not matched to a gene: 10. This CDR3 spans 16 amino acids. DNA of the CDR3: TGCAGTGTTAGGGCTACAGGGGGCTATAGCAATCAGCCCCAGCATTTT. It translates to CSVRATGGYSNQPQHF.

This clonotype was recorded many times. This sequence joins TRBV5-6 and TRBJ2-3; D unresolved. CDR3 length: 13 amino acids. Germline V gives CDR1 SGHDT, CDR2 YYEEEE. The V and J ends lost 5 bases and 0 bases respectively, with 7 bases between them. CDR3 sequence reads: CASSFDSTDTQYF. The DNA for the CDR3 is TGTGCCAGCAGTTTTGACAGCACAGATACGCAGTATTTT.

Here the CDR3 reads CASSPPRLAGSSYNEQFF. The CDR3, as DNA: TGTGCCAGTAGTCCTCCCCGACTAGCGGGGAGTTCCTACAATGAGCAGTTCTTC. This chain connects TRBV19 to TRBJ2-1, with TRBD2 matching over 11 bases. CDR1 and CDR2 (germline): LNHDA, SQIVND (reference sequence). V shed 5 bases, J shed 1 base, and the junction held 10 bases outside the gene matches. CDR3 size: 18 residues.

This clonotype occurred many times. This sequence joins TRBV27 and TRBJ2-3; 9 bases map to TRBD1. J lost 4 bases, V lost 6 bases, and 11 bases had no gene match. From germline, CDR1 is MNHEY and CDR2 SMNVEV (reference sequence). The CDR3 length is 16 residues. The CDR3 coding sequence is TGTGCCAGCAGACAGGGGGCGGGCTTCGGTGCAGATACGCAGTATTTT. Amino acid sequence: CASRQGAGFGADTQYF.

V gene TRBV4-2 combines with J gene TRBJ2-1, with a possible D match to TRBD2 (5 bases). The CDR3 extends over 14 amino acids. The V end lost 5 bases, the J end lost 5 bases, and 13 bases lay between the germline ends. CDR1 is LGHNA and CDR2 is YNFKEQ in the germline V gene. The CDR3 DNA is TGTGCCAGCAGCTTCGGTGAGGGAGACAATGAGCAGTTCTTC. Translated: CASSFGEGDNEQFF.

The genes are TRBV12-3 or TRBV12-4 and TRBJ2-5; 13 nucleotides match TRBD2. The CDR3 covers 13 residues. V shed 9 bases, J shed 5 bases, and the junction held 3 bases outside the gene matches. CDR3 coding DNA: TGTGCCAGTGCACTAGCGGGGGGGGAGACCCAGTACTTC. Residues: CASALAGGETQYF.

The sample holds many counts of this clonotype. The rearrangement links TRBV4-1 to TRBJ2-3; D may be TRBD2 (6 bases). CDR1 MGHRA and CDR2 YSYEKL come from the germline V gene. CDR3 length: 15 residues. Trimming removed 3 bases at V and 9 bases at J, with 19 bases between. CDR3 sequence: CASSQSGVGGSTQYF. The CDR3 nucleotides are TGCGCCAGCAGCCAGAGTGGAGTCGGGGGTTCAACGCAGTATTTT.

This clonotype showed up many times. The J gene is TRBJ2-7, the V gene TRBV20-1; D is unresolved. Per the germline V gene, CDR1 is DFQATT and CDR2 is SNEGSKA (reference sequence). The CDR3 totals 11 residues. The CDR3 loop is CSGRDRYEQYF. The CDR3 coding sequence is TGCAGCGGCCGAGACCGCTACGAGCAGTACTTC.

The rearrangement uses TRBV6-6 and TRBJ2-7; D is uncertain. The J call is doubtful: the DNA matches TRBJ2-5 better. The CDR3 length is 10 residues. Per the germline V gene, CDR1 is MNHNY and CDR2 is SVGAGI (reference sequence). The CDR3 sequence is CATGDETQYF. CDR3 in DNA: TGTGCCACCGGCGATGAGACCCAGTACTTC.

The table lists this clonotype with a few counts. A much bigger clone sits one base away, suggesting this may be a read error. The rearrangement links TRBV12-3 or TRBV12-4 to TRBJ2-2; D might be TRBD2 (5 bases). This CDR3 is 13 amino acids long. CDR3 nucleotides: TGTGCCAGCGGACTTGCGAACACCGGGGAGCGGTTTTTT. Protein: CASGLANTGERFF.

DNA for the CDR3: TGTGCCACCCTGGACTCCCGTAGCAATCAGCCCCAGCATTTT. Translation: CATLDSRSNQPQHF. J is TRBJ1-5 and V is TRBV19; no definite D call. CDR3 length equals 14 residues. CDR1 is LNHDA, CDR2 SQIVND, per germline (reference sequence). With 10 bases removed from V and 0 bases from J, the gap between germline ends came to 13 bases.

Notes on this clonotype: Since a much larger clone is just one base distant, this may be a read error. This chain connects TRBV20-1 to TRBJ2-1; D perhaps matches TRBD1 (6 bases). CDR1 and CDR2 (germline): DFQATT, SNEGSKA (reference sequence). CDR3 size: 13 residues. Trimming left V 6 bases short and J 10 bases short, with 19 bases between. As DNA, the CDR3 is TGCAGTGCAGATAGACAGGCGTCCTACGAGCAGTTCTTC. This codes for CSADRQASYEQFF.

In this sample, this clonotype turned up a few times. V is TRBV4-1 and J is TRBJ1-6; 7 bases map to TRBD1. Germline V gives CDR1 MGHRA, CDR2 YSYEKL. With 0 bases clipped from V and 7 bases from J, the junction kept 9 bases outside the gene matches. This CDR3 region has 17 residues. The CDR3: CASSQDREGAENSPLHF. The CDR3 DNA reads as TGCGCCAGCAGCCAAGATCGGGAGGGGGCTGAAAATTCACCCCTCCACTTT.

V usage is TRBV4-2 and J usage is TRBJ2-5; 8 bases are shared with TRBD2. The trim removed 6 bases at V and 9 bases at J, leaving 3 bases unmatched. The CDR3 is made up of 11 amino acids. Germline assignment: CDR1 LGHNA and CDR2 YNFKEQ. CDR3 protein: CASRQRESQYF. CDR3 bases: TGTGCCAGCAGACAGCGGGAGTCCCAGTACTTC.

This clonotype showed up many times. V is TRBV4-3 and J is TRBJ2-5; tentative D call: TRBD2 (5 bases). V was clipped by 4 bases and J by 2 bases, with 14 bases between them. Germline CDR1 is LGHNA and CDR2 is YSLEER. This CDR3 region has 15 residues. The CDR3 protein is CASSPRGGSQETQYF. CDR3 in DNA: TGCGCCAGCAGCCCCCGTGGAGGCTCACAAGAGACCCAGTACTTC.